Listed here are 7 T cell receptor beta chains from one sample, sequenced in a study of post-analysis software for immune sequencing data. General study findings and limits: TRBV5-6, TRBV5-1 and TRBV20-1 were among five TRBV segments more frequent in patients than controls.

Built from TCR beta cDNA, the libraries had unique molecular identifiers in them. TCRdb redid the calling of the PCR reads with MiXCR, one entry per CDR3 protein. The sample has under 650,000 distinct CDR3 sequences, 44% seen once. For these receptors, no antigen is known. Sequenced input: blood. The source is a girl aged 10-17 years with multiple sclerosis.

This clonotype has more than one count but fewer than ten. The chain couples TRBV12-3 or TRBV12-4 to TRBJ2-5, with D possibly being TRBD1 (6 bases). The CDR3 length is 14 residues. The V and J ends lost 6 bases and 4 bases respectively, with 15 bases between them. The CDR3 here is CASSSQGFRETQYF. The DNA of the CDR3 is TGTGCCAGCAGCTCTCAGGGGTTTAGAGAGACCCAGTACTTC.

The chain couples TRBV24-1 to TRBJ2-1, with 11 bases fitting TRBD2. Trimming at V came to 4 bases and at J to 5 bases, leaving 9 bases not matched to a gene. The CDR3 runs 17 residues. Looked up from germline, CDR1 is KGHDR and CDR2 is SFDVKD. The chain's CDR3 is CATSDGIAGGYHNEQFF. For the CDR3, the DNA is TGTGCCACCAGTGACGGTATAGCGGGAGGGTACCACAATGAGCAGTTCTTC.

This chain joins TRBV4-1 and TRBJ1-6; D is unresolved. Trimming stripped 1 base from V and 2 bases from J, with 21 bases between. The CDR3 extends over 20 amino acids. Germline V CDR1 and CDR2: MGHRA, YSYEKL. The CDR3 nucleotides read TGCGCCAGCAGCCAAGTACCGGGAGTTAAAAGAAGGACCTATAATTCACCCCTCCACTTT. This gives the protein CASSQVPGVKRRTYNSPLHF.

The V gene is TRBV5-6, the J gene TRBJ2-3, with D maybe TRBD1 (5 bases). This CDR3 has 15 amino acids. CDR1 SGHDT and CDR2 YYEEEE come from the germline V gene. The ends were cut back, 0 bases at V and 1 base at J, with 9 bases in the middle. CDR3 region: CASSLDIGGTDTQYF. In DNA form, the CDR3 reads TGTGCCAGCAGCTTGGACATAGGGGGCACAGATACGCAGTATTTT.

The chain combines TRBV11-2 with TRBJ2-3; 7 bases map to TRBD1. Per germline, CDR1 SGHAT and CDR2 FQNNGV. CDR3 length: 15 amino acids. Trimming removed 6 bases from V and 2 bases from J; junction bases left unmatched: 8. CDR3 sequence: CASSWKTGLTDTQYF. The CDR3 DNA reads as TGTGCCAGCAGTTGGAAGACAGGGCTCACAGATACGCAGTATTTT.

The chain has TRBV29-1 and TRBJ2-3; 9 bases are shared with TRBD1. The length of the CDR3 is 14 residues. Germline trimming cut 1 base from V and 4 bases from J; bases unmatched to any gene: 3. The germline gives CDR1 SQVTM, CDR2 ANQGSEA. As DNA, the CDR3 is TGCAGCGTTGAAGGGGACAGGGCCCCAGATACGCAGTATTTT. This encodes CSVEGDRAPDTQYF.

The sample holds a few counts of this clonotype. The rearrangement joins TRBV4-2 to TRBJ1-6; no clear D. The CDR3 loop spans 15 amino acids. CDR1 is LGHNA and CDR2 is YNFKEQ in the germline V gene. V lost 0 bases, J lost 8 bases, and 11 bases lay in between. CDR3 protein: CASSQDTALYSPLHF. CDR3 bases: TGTGCCAGCAGCCAAGATACGGCCTTATATTCACCCCTCCACTTT.